This T cell receptor beta chain came from a study of blood T cell repertoires in COVID-19. The CDR3 has 16 amino acids. V was clipped by 3 bases and J by 0 bases, with 15 bases between them. Germline CDR1 and CDR2: MNHEY and SMNVEV (reference sequence). Participants' own reports of clinical history determined their cohort assignment. Some clones are missing from TCRdb's copy, which holds only in-frame ones; the method was immunoSEQ multiplex PCR. Altogether approximately 450,000 clones are present, about 85% being singletons, with the ten largest covering under 2.5%. Material for sequencing was PBMCs or T cells enriched from blood (not recorded which). This receptor was identified in a woman aged 18-29 years with acute COVID-19. The V call is TRBV27, the J call TRBJ2-7, with D perhaps matching TRBD1 (9 bases). Here the CDR3 reads CASSLIAGQGSYEQYF. CDR3 DNA sequence: TGTGCCAGCAGTTTGATAGCGGGACAGGGCTCCTACGAGCAGTACTTC.